This T cell receptor beta chain was recorded in a study of T-cell reconstitution after alpha-beta-depleted transplantation in children (dated by TCRdb to the mid-2010s). General notes on the study: The study quantitatively tracked T-cell immune reconstitution after TCRalphabeta/CD19-depleted allogeneic hematopoietic cell transplantation in children using TCR repertoire profiling.

As concerns this clonotype: Its antigen remains undetermined. There are no base qualities to consult, and no much larger clone falls within one base.

Receptor libraries were prepared by PCR. Sequenced on an Illumina HiSeq 2500. TCR libraries were prepared with molecular barcoding, using unique molecular identifiers to normalize TCRbeta repertoire quantification. In TCRdb, the public reads were trimmed at Q25 with fastp and aligned with MiXCR, with productive beta chains retained. A single entry per CDR3 protein holds the most common genes and DNA from its merged rows. The sample yields 600,000 to 700,000 distinct CDR3 sequences; around a sixth were counted once. 1.1% of the sample comes from the top ten. The CDR3 numbers 14 residues from cysteine through phenylalanine. Of the read, only the CDR3 DNA is kept; its 42 bases are in frame from base 1. CDR1 and CDR2 are read off the germline V gene as MGHRA and YSYEKL. The germline ends are 8 bases apart after V is trimmed by 0 bases and J by 5 bases.

The sequence joins TRBV4-1 to TRBJ1-5; too little of a D gene remains to name it. This receptor was taken from a human donor who donated a stem cell graft to a child with acute myeloid leukemia. This material consisted of PBMCs from the stem cell graft donor, taken from the stem cell graft. The bases read TGCGCCAGCAGCCAAGAGGTAGAGGATCAGCCCCAGCATTTT. Its protein is CASSQEVEDQPQHF.